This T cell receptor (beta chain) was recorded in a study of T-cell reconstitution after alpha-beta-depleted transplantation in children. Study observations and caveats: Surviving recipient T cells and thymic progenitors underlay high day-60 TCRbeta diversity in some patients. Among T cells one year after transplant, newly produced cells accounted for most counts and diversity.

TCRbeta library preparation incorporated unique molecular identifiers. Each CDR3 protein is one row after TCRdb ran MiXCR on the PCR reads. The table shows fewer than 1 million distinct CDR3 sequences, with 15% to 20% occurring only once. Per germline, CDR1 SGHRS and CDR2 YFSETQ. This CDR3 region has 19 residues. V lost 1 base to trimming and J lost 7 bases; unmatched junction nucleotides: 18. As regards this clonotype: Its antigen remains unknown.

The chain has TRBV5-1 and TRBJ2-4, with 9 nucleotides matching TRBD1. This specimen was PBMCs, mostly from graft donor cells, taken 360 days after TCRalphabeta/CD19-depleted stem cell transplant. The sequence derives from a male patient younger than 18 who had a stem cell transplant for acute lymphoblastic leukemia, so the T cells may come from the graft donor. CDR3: CASSLHPVVPGQGRNIQYF. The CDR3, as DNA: TGCGCCAGCAGCTTGCATCCTGTGGTACCCGGACAGGGGAGGAACATTCAGTACTTC.